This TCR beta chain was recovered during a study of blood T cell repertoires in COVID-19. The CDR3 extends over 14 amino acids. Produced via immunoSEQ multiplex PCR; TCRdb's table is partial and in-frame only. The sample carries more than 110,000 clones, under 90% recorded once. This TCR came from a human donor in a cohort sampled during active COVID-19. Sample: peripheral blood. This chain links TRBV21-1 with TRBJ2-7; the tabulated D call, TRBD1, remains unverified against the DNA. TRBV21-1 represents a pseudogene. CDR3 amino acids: CASSKFRPTYEQYV. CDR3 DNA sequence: TGTGCCAGCAGCAAATTCAGGCCTACCTACGAGCAGTACGTC.